One and the same sample provided the 32 T cell receptor beta chains below, sequenced in a study of cytomegalovirus exposure and HLA in healthy donors. With 60 Vbeta and 13 Jbeta primers, the PCR was carried out. The data were produced by immunoSEQ multiplex PCR, yet TCRdb's version contains in-frame clones alone and is incomplete. There are 150,000 to 200,000 clones in the sample; 79% occur only once, and approximately 4.4% lies in the top ten. The sequenced sample was PBMCs. The receptors were gathered from a woman aged 25 to 39 in good health and CMV-seropositive.

The chain carries TRBV6-5 and TRBJ1-1, with 7 positions matching TRBD1. Unmatched junction bases numbered 6, after V lost 4 bases and J lost 4 bases. The CDR3 extends over 14 amino acids. Germline V gene data show CDR1 as MNHEY and CDR2 as SVGAGI. CDR3 sequence (DNA): TGTGCCAGCAGTTTACAGGGGATAGGCACTGAAGCTTTCTTT. Its translation is CASSLQGIGTEAFF.

This chain connects TRBV11-2 to TRBJ2-1, with TRBD2 matching 9 bases. V lost 1 base and J lost 3; bases outside the gene matches: 4. The length of the CDR3 is 16 residues. Germline assignment: CDR1 SGHAT and CDR2 FQNNGV. CDR3 coding DNA: TGTGCCAGCAGCTTAGGTAGCGGGGGTTTCTACAATGAGCAGTTCTTC. This encodes CASSLGSGGFYNEQFF.

V gene TRBV15 combines with J gene TRBJ2-5; TRBD2 is a possible D gene (5 bases). With 3 bases removed from V and 2 bases from J, the gap between germline ends came to 13 bases. This CDR3 is 15 amino acids long. Germline V gene lookup returns CDR1 LNHNV and CDR2 YYDKDF (reference sequence). CDR3 loop: CATSSVPDLQETQYF. The CDR3 region has the DNA TGTGCCACCAGCAGCGTTCCGGACTTGCAAGAGACCCAGTACTTC.

The chain uses TRBV6-6 and TRBJ1-2; D is uncertain. This CDR3 spans 16 amino acids. The ends were cut back, 2 bases at V and 2 bases at J, with 15 bases in the middle. Per the germline V gene, CDR1 is MNHNY and CDR2 is SVGAGI (reference sequence). This chain's CDR3 is CASSYTFEVDNYGYTF. CDR3 in DNA: TGTGCCAGCAGTTACACATTTGAGGTTGACAACTATGGCTACACCTTC.

The V and J genes are TRBV5-6 and TRBJ2-1; D may be TRBD2 (6 bases). With 4 bases removed from V and 10 bases from J, the gap between germline ends came to 24 bases. Germline-derived CDR1 and CDR2 are SGHDT and YYEEEE. The CDR3 length is 16 residues. The CDR3: CASSPQGPTSPREQFF. CDR3 coding DNA: TGTGCCAGCAGCCCTCAGGGCCCTACTAGCCCTCGGGAGCAGTTCTTC.

The CDR3 DNA sequence: TGTGCCAGCAGTTACTCATGGCAGGGTAAGGGCTACGAGCAGTACTTC. This codes for CASSYSWQGKGYEQYF. The chain recombines TRBV6-5 with TRBJ2-7; a weak D match, TRBD1 (5 bases). Per the germline V gene, CDR1 is MNHEY and CDR2 is SVGAGI. The germline V and J ends were trimmed by 0 bases and 3 bases, with 15 bases remaining between them. The CDR3 spans 16 residues.

This clone was seen a handful of times. The chain employs TRBV18 and TRBJ2-5, with 13 bases that match TRBD2. This CDR3 contains 15 residues. The V gene end was trimmed by 5 bases and the J gene end by 5 bases; junction bases not matched to a gene: 5. The germline gives CDR1 KGHSH, CDR2 LQKENI. The CDR3, as DNA: TGTGCCAGCTCATCGGGACTAGCGGGAACGGAGACCCAGTACTTC. Protein product: CASSSGLAGTETQYF.

The rearrangement uses TRBV23-1 and TRBJ2-7; 8 bases align to TRBD1. TRBV23-1 is labeled an ORF, and its function is uncertain. V lost 4 bases, J lost 2 bases, and 7 bases stayed unmatched. The CDR3 consists of 15 residues. DNA of the CDR3: TGCGCCAGCAGTCTATGTTGGGACAGGACCTACGAGCAGTACTTC. Translating it yields CASSLCWDRTYEQYF.

V gene TRBV7-6 combines with J gene TRBJ2-7; TRBD2 agrees at 8 bases. Germline values: CDR1 SGHVS, CDR2 FNYEAQ. V was pared by 0 bases and J by 4 bases, with 2 bases of the junction left unmatched. The length of the CDR3 is 14 residues. DNA of the CDR3: TGTGCCAGCAGCTTAGCGGCGGGGGGATACGAGCAGTACTTC. It encodes CASSLAAGGYEQYF.

This sequence joins TRBV11-2 and TRBJ2-3; 10 bases align to TRBD1. Trimming at V came to 1 base and at J to 6 bases, leaving 10 bases not matched to a gene. Germline CDR1 SGHAT, CDR2 FQNNGV. This CDR3 contains 17 residues. CDR3 coding DNA: TGTGCCAGCAGCTTAGCGACAGGGGGCGCGGTTGGGGATACGCAGTATTTT. Translation: CASSLATGGAVGDTQYF.

This clone was counted once. The chain joins TRBV19 to TRBJ2-3; TRBD2 might be the D (7 bases). The CDR3 is made up of 15 amino acids. Germline lookup yields CDR1 LNHDA and CDR2 SQIVND (reference sequence). Trimming shortened V by 2 bases and J by 5 bases, and 14 bases separated the two germline ends. CDR3 nucleotides: TGTGCCAGTAGTATACGGGAGGCAGGGGAAGATACGCAGTATTTT. Amino acid sequence: CASSIREAGEDTQYF.

This clone was seen a handful of times. CDR3 bases: TGTGCCAGCAGCTTGGACGCGGGAGTGGCAGATACGCAGTATTTT. Its translation: CASSLDAGVADTQYF. The J gene is TRBJ2-3, the V gene TRBV5-6; 7 bases are a match to TRBD2. Unmatched junction bases numbered 5, after V lost 0 bases and J lost 4 bases. The CDR3 is made up of 15 amino acids. CDR1 and CDR2 from the germline V gene are SGHDT and YYEEEE.

The CDR3 DNA is TGTGCCAGCAGCGGTATGACAGTCGCCCTCACAGATACGCAGTATTTT. The encoded protein is CASSGMTVALTDTQYF. The V and J genes are TRBV9 and TRBJ2-3; D is possibly TRBD1 (5 bases). This CDR3 is 16 amino acids long. Germline loops: CDR1 SGDLS, CDR2 YYNGEE. V lost 3 bases, J lost 2 bases, and 16 bases lay in between.

This rearrangement joins TRBV19 to TRBJ1-1, with no clear D. V was shortened by 3 bases and J by 1 base, with 12 bases between the two germline ends. The CDR3 has 15 residues. Germline V gene sequence: CDR1 LNHDA, CDR2 SQIVND (reference sequence). The CDR3 here is CASSILLGQNTEAFF. CDR3 in DNA: TGTGCCAGTAGTATTCTACTAGGCCAGAACACTGAAGCTTTCTTT.

The rearrangement links TRBV5-4 to TRBJ1-3; 7 bases are shared with TRBD1. Germline CDR1 reads SGHNT; CDR2 reads YYREEE (reference sequence). The CDR3 extends over 16 amino acids. Trimming removed 4 bases from V and 1 base from J; junction bases left unmatched: 8. Written as DNA, the CDR3 is TGTGCCAGCAGCGAGACAGGGAAGTGGTCTGGAAACACCATATATTTT. Its translation: CASSETGKWSGNTIYF.

This chain uses TRBV6-5 with TRBJ1-4, with 7 bases aligning to TRBD1. The V gene's germline CDR1 is MNHEY and CDR2 SVGAGI. The J segment lost 3 bases and the V segment lost 2 bases, leaving 3 bases of the junction unmatched. This CDR3 region has 15 residues. As DNA, the CDR3 is TGTGCCAGCAGTTACGCTCAGGGGGCTAATGAAAAACTGTTTTTT. Translated, it gives CASSYAQGANEKLFF.

This chain connects TRBV9 to TRBJ2-7, with D possibly matching TRBD1 (5 bases). Germline V gene lookup returns CDR1 SGDLS and CDR2 YYNGEE. The CDR3 contains 15 residues. Trimming removed 0 bases at V and 0 bases at J, with 10 bases between. The CDR3 region has the DNA TGTGCCAGCAGCGTAGGTGATGGGGCCTCCTACGAGCAGTACTTC. The encoded protein is CASSVGDGASYEQYF.

The genes are TRBV5-1 and TRBJ2-1; 7 bases match TRBD1. Looked up from germline, CDR1 is SGHRS and CDR2 is YFSETQ. This CDR3 has 16 amino acids. With V trimmed by 2 bases and J by 4 bases, 9 bases remained unmatched. CDR3: CASSLSRDRSYNEQFF. Here the CDR3 DNA reads TGCGCCAGCAGCTTAAGCCGGGACAGAAGTTACAATGAGCAGTTCTTC.

The chain carries TRBV4-1 and TRBJ2-7, with 7 bases aligning to TRBD2. J was trimmed by 5 bases and V by 2 bases; bases with no gene match: 9. The CDR3 covers 15 residues. CDR1 is MGHRA and CDR2 is YSYEKL in the germline V gene. The CDR3, as DNA: TGCGCCAGCAGCCAAACATGGACTAGTCGGAACGAGCAGTACTTC. This codes for CASSQTWTSRNEQYF.

This clone has a single count. The genes are TRBV5-5 and TRBJ2-7; weak D call: TRBD1 (5 bases). V was pared by 1 base and J by 2 bases, with 10 bases between. The CDR3 is 14 residues long. Germline V lookup: CDR1 SGHKS, CDR2 YYEKEE (reference sequence). This CDR3 reads CASSLTGPPYEQYF. The DNA for the CDR3 is TGTGCCAGCAGCTTGACAGGACCCCCCTACGAGCAGTACTTC.

The chain couples TRBV5-1 to TRBJ2-7; 8 bases map to TRBD2. This CDR3 is built from 14 residues. The germline CDR1 and CDR2 sequences are SGHRS and YFSETQ. With 0 bases clipped from V and 3 bases from J, the junction kept 2 bases outside the gene matches. The CDR3 loop reads CASSLVAGNYEQYF. The CDR3 nucleotides read TGCGCCAGCAGCTTGGTAGCGGGAAACTACGAGCAGTACTTC.

The V and J genes are TRBV4-3 and TRBJ2-5, with TRBD2 matching over 13 bases. This CDR3 region has 15 residues. Per germline, CDR1 LGHNA and CDR2 YSLEER. V gave up 4 bases and J gave up 5 bases; unmatched junction bases: 4. This CDR3 is CASSLRTSGSETQYF. As DNA, the CDR3 is TGCGCCAGCAGCCTTCGGACTAGCGGGAGTGAGACCCAGTACTTC.

CDR3 in DNA: TGCGCCAGCAGCCTCGGGGGGGCAGGGGGAATTCTGGAGACCCAGTACTTC. Protein: CASSLGGAGGILETQYF. The chain combines TRBV4-1 with TRBJ2-5, with D perhaps TRBD2 (8 bases). The CDR3 runs to 17 residues. Germline V CDR1 and CDR2: MGHRA, YSYEKL. The V gene lost 4 bases and the J gene lost 5 bases, with 23 bases spanning the gap.

The chain has TRBV6-5 and TRBJ2-1, with D possibly TRBD1 on 6 matching bases. CDR1 MNHEY and CDR2 SVGAGI come from the germline V gene. The CDR3 length is 16 residues. V was shortened by 0 bases and J by 6 bases, with 15 bases between the two germline ends. CDR3 protein: CASSYSSGLGGNEQFF. CDR3 in DNA: TGTGCCAGCAGTTACTCCTCGGGATTAGGGGGCAATGAGCAGTTCTTC.

This chain connects TRBV5-1 to TRBJ2-1, with 8 bases lining up with TRBD1. The CDR3 is made up of 12 amino acids. Germline CDR1 and CDR2: SGHRS and YFSETQ. V dropped 4 bases and J dropped 11; count of bases not matched to a gene: 5. The CDR3 loop reads CASSIDRGQQFF. The CDR3 DNA is TGCGCCAGCAGCATAGACAGGGGTCAGCAGTTCTTC. The complete variable domain, with remaining parts taken from reference TRBV5-1 and TRBJ2-1, reads KAGVTQTPRYLIKTRGQQVTLSCSPISGHRSVSWYQQTPGQGLQFLFEYFSETQRNKGNFPGRFSGRQFSNSRSEMNVSTLELGDSALYLCASSIDRGQQFFGPGTRLTVL.

The rearrangement uses TRBV7-8 and TRBJ1-2, with a possible D match to TRBD1 (6 bases). Trimming left V 1 base short and J 8 bases short, with 17 bases between. Germline assignment: CDR1 SGHVS and CDR2 FQNEAQ. The CDR3 extends over 15 amino acids. The CDR3 bases are TGTGCCAGCAGCTTAGAGGACCTAACAGGGAGAGGCTACACCTTC. Amino acids: CASSLEDLTGRGYTF.

The chain's CDR3 is CASSWGQGGQPQHF. For the CDR3, the DNA is TGTGCCAGCAGCTGGGGACAGGGAGGACAGCCCCAGCATTTT. The chain links TRBV5-6 to TRBJ1-5; 9 nucleotides match TRBD1. V was clipped by 3 bases and J by 7 bases; unmatched bases: 5. The CDR3 sequence is 14 residues long. The germline gives CDR1 SGHDT, CDR2 YYEEEE.

The rearrangement uses TRBV7-2 and TRBJ2-7, with TRBD2 identical over 9 bases. J lost 4 bases, V lost 6 bases, and 10 bases had no gene match. In germline, CDR1 is SGHTA, CDR2 FQGNSA. This CDR3 has 15 amino acids. The CDR3 sequence is CASRPRLAGSYEQYF. The CDR3, as DNA: TGTGCCAGCAGGCCCCGGCTAGCGGGGTCATACGAGCAGTACTTC. The variable domain in full, completed from reference TRBV7-2 and TRBJ2-7, reads GAGVSQSPSNKVTEKGKDVELRCDPISGHTALYWYRQSLGQGLEFLIYFQGNSAPDKSGLPSDRFSAERTGGSVSTLTIQRTQQEDSAVYLCASRPRLAGSYEQYFGPGTRLTVT.

V usage is TRBV18 and J usage is TRBJ2-5; 7 nucleotides match TRBD1. Trimming took 0 bases from V and 2 from J; bases not matched to a gene: 6. Germline V gene sequence: CDR1 KGHSH, CDR2 LQKENI. This CDR3 region has 16 residues. CDR3 nucleotides: TGTGCCAGCTCACCACCGAGGGACAGCCTACAAGAGACCCAGTACTTC. This sequence encodes CASSPPRDSLQETQYF.

The chain joins TRBV9 to TRBJ2-2; 12 bases align to TRBD2. The CDR3 is made up of 17 amino acids. Losses at the gene ends were 0 bases for V and 6 bases for J; bases not matched to a gene: 6. CDR1 and CDR2 (germline): SGDLS, YYNGEE. CDR3 bases: TGTGCCAGCAGCGTAGAGCAGACTAGCGGGAGACCCGGGGAGCTGTTTTTT. It specifies CASSVEQTSGRPGELFF.

This sequence joins TRBV25-1 and TRBJ2-3; the match to TRBD1 covers 11 bases. This CDR3 region has 18 residues. With 1 base clipped from V and 1 base from J, the junction kept 7 bases outside the gene matches. CDR1 is MGHDK, CDR2 SYGVNS, per germline. For the CDR3, the DNA is TGTGCCAGCAGTGAATGGGGGACAGGGGGTATTGGCACAGATACGCAGTATTTT. This translates into CASSEWGTGGIGTDTQYF.

The chain carries TRBV6-5 and TRBJ2-2; 7 bases agree with TRBD2. Germline lookup yields CDR1 MNHEY and CDR2 SVGAGI. CDR3 length: 14 residues. V lost 4 bases, J lost 7 bases, and 6 bases stayed unmatched. Here the CDR3 reads CASSFGGVGGELFF. CDR3 coding DNA: TGTGCCAGCAGTTTTGGGGGGGTAGGCGGGGAGCTGTTTTTT.